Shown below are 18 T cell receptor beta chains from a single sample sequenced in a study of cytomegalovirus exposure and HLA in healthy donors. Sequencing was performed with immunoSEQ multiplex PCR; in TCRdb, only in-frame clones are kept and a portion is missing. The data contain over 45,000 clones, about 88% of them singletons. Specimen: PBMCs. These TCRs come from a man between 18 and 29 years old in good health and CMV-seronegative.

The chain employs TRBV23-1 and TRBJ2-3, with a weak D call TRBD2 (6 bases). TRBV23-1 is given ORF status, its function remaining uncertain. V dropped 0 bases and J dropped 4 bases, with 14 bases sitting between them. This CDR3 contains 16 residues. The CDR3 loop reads CASSQSPGSASDTQYF. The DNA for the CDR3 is TGCGCCAGCAGTCAATCCCCCGGGAGCGCCTCAGATACGCAGTATTTT.

CDR3 sequence: CASSAVGLEETQYF. CDR3 bases: TGCGCCAGCAGCGCCGTGGGACTCGAAGAGACCCAGTACTTC. V and J are TRBV10-1 and TRBJ2-5; D possibly corresponds to TRBD2 (6 bases). Trimming took 6 bases from V and 3 from J, leaving 14 bases between them. There are 14 residues in the CDR3. CDR1 and CDR2 (germline): WNHNN, SYGVQD (reference sequence).

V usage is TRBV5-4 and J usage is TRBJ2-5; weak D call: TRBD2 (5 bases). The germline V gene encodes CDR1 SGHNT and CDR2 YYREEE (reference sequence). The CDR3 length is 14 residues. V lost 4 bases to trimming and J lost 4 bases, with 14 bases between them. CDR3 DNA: TGTGCCAGCAGCACGGATGTGGGAGTAGAGACCCAGTACTTC. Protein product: CASSTDVGVETQYF.

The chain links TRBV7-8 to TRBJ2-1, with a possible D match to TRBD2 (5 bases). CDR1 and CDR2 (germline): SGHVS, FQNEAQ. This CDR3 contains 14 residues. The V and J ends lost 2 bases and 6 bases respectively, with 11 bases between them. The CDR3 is CASSLYTRANEQFF. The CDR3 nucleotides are TGTGCCAGCAGCTTATATACTAGAGCCAATGAGCAGTTCTTC.

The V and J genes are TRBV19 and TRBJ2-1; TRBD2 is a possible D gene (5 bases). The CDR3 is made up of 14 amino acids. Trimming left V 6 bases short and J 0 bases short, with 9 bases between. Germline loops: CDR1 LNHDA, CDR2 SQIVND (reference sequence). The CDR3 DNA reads TGTGCCAGTAGGGACTCTAGCTCCTACAATGAGCAGTTCTTC. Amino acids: CASRDSSSYNEQFF.

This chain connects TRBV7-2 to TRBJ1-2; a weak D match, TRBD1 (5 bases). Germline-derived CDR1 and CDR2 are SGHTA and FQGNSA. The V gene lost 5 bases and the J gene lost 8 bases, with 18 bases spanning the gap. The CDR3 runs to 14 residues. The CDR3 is CASSAGGDLRGYTF. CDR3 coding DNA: TGTGCCAGCAGCGCCGGAGGGGACCTTCGAGGCTACACCTTC.

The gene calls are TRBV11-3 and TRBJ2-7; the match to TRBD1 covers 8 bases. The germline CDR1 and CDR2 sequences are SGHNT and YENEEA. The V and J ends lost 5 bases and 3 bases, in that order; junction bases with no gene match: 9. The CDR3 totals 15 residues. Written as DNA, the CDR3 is TGTGCCAGCAGCCGCAGAGACAGGGGTATCTACGAGCAGTACTTC. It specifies CASSRRDRGIYEQYF.

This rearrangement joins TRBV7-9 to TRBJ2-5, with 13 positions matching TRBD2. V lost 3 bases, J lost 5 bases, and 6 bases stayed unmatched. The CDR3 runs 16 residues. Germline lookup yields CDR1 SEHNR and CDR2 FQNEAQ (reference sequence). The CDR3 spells CASSLSGLAGAETQYF. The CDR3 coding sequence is TGTGCCAGCAGCTTGTCCGGACTAGCGGGAGCCGAGACCCAGTACTTC.

CDR3 in amino acids: CASKTDQNTEAFF. The CDR3 DNA reads TGTGCCAGCAAAACAGACCAAAACACTGAAGCTTTCTTT. The V and J genes are TRBV18 and TRBJ1-1; D not resolved. The V end was cut by 8 bases, the J end by 2 bases, with 12 bases between. Germline CDR1 and CDR2: KGHSH and LQKENI. The CDR3 is 13 amino acids.

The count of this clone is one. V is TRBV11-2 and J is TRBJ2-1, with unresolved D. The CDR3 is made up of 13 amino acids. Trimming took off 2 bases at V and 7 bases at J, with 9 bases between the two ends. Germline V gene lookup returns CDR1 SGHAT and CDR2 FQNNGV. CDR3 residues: CASSLSNGNEQFF. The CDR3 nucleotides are TGTGCCAGCAGCTTAAGTAACGGGAATGAGCAGTTCTTC.

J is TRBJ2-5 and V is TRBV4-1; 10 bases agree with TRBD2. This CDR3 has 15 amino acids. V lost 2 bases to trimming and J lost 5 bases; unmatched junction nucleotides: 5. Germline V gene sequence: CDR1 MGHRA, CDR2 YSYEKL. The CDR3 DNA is TGCGCCAGCAGCCAACTAGCGGGAGAGCGGGAGACCCAGTACTTC. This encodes CASSQLAGERETQYF.

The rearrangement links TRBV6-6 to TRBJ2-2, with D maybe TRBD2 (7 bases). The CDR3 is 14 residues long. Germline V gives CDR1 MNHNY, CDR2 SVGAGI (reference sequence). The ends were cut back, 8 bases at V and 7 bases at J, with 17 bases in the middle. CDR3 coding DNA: TGTGCCAGCGGGGGAAGGGGAGGGGGCGGGGAGCTGTTTTTT. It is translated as CASGGRGGGGELFF.

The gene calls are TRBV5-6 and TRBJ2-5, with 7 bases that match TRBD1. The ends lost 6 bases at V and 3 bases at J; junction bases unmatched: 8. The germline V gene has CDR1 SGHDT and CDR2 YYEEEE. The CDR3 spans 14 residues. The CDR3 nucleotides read TGTGCCAGCACCAAATCCGGGACAGAAGAGACCCAGTACTTC. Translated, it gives CASTKSGTEETQYF.

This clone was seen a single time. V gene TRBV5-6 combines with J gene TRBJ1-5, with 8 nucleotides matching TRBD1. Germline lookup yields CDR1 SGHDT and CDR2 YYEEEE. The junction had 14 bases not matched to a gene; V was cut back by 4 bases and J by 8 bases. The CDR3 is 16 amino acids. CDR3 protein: CASSVDRVLYNKPQHF. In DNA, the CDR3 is TGTGCCAGCAGCGTGGACAGGGTCTTGTATAATAAGCCCCAGCATTTT.

The CDR3 DNA reads TGTGCCAGCAGCCCTGGCTGGGAGGGCCACTATGGCTACACCTTC. This sequence encodes CASSPGWEGHYGYTF. The chain recombines TRBV7-9 with TRBJ1-2; D is ambiguous. The CDR3 length is 15 residues. Germline CDR1 is SEHNR and CDR2 is FQNEAQ (reference sequence). V was clipped by 5 bases and J by 3 bases, with 16 bases between them.

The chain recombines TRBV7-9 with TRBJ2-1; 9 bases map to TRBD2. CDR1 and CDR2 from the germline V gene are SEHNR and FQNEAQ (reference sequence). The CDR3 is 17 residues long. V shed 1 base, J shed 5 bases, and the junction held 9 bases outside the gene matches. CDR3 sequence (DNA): TGTGCCAGCAGCTTAGGGTACGCGGGAGGGCCCCACAATGAGCAGTTCTTC. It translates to CASSLGYAGGPHNEQFF. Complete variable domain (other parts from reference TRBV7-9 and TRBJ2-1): DTGVSQNPRHKITKRGQNVTFRCDPISEHNRLYWYRQTLGQGPEFLTYFQNEAQLEKSRLLSDRFSAERPKGSFSTLEIQRTEQGDSAMYLCASSLGYAGGPHNEQFFGPGTRLTVL.

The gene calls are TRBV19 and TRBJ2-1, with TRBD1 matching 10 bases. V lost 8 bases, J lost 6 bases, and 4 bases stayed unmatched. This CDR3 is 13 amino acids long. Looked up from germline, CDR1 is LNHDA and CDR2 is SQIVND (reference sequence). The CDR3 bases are TGTGCCAGTGGGACAGGGGAACGCAATGAGCAGTTCTTC. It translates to CASGTGERNEQFF. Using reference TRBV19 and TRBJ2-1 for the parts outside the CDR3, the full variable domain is DGGITQSPKYLFRKEGQNVTLSCEQNLNHDAMYWYRQDPGQGLRLIYYSQIVNDFQKGDIAEGYSVSREKKESFPLTVTSAQKNPTAFYLCASGTGERNEQFFGPGTRLTVL.

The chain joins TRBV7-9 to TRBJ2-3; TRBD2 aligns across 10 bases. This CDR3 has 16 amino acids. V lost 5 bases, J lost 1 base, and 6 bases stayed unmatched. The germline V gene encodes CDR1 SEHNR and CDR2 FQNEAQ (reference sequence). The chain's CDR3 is CASSPRAGGGTDTQYF. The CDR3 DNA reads TGTGCCAGCAGCCCTCGAGCGGGGGGGGGCACAGATACGCAGTATTTT.